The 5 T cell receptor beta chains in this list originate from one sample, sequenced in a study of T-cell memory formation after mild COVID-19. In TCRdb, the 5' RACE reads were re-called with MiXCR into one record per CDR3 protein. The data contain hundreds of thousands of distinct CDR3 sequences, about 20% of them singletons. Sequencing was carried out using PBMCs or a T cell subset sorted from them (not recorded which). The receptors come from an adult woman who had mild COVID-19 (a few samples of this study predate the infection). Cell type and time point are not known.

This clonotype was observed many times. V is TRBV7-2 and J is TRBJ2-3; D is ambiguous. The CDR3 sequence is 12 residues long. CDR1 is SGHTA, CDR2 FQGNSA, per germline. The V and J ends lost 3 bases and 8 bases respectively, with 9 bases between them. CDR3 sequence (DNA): TGTGCCAGCAGCTTTCACCCGGGTACGCAGTATTTT. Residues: CASSFHPGTQYF.

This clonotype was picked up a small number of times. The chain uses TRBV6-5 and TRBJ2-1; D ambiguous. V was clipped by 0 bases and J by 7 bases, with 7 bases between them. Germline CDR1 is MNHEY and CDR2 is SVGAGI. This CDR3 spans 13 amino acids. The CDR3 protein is CASSYSRVNEQFF. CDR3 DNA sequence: TGTGCCAGCAGTTACTCCCGGGTAAATGAGCAGTTCTTC.

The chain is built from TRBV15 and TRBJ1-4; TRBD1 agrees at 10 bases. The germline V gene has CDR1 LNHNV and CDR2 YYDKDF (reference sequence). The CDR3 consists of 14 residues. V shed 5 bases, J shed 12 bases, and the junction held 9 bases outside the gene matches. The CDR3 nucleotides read TGTGCCACCAGCGGGACAGGGGTAGCCTCAGAACTGTTTTTT. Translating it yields CATSGTGVASELFF.

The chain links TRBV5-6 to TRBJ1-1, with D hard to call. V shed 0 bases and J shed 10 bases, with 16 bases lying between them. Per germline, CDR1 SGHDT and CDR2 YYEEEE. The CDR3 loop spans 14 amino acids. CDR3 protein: CASSLVTGQLGAFF. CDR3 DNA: TGTGCCAGCAGCTTGGTGACCGGGCAGCTGGGAGCTTTCTTT.

The CDR3 here is CARSLGDRGHGYEQYF. The CDR3 DNA reads TGTGCCAGAAGTCTTGGGGACAGGGGCCATGGTTACGAGCAGTACTTC. The chain is built from TRBV5-3 and TRBJ2-7; 10 nucleotides line up with TRBD1. TRBV5-3 is labeled an ORF, and its function is uncertain. V was pared by 5 bases and J by 4 bases, with 12 bases of the junction left unmatched. There are 16 residues in the CDR3.